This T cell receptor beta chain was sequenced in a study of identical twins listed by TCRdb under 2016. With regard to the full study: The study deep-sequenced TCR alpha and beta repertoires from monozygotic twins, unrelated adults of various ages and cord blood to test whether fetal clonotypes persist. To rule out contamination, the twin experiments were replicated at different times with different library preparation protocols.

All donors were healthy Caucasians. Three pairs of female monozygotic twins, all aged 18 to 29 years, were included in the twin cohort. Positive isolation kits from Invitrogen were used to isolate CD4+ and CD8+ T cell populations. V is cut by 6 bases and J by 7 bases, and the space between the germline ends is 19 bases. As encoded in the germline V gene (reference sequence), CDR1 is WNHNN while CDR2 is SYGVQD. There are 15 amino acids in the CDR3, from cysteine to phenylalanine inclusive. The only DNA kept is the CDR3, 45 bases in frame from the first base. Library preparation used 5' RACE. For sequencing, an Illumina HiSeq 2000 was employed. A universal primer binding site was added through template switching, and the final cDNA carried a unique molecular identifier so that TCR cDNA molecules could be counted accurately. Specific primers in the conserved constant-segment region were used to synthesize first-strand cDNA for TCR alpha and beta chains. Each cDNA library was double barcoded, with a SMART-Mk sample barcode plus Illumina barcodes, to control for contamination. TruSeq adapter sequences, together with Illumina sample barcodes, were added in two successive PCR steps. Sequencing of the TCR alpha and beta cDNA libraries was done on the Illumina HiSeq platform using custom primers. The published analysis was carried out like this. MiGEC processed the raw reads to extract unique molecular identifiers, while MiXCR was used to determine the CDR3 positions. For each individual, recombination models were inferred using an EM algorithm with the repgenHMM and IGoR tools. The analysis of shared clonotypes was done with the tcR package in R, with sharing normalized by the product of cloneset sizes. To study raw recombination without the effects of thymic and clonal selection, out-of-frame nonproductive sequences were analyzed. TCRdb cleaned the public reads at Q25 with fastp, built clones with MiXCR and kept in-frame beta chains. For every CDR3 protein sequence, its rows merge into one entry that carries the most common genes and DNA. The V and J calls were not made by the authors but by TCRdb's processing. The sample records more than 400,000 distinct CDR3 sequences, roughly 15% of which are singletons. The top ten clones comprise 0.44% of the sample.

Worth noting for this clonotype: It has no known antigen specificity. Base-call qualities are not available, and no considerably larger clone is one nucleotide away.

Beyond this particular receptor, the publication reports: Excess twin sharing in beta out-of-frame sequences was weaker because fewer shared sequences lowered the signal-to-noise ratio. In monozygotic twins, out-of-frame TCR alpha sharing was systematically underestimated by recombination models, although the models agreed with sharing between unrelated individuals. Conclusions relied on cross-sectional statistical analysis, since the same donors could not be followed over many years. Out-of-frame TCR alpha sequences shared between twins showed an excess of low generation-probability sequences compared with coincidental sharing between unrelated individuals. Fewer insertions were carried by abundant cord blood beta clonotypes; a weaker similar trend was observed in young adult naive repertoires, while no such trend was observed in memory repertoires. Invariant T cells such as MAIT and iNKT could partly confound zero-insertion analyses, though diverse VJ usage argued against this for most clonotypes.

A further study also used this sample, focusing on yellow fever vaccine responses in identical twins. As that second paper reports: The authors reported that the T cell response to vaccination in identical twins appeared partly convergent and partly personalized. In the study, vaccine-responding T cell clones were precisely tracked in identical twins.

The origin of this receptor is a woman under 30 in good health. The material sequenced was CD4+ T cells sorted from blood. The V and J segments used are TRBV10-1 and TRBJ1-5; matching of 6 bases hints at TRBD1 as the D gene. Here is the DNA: TGCGCCAGCAGATTTGTTGGCCCAGGGGAACAGCCCCAGCATTTT. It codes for CASRFVGPGEQPQHF.